These 20 T cell receptor beta chains originate from one sample sequenced in a study of human T cells and chemical hapten exposure. TCRdb used MiXCR to reprocess the RACE reads, holding one entry per CDR3 protein. Of tens of thousands of distinct CDR3 sequences in the sample, 8% to 11% were seen once. Documented time point: patch test 1, 2 weeks after DPC sensitization. This sample's treatment: therapeutic diphenylcyclopropenone sensitization with weekly scalp DPC. Specimen: whole blood, collected in connection with sensitization to the hapten diphenylcyclopropenone (DPC). These receptors originate from a man between 35 and 55 years old with alopecia areata. Some clones in this sample may be carry-over from other donors' samples.

This clonotype was seen at least ten times. The rearrangement uses TRBV29-1 and TRBJ1-1, with D unclear. Trimming shortened V by 2 bases and J by 1 base, and 14 bases separated the two germline ends. CDR1 is SQVTM, CDR2 ANQGSEA, per germline. There are 15 residues in the CDR3. The CDR3 sequence: CSVERSGMGNTEAFF. The DNA of the CDR3 is TGCAGCGTTGAAAGATCGGGGATGGGGAACACTGAAGCTTTCTTT.

The table lists this clonotype with a few counts. V and J are TRBV6-4 and TRBJ2-7; D may match TRBD1 or TRBD2 (5 bases each). The germline V gene encodes CDR1 MRHNA and CDR2 SNTAGT. Trimming shortened V by 10 bases and J by 0 bases, and 19 bases separated the two germline ends. This CDR3 has 15 amino acids. The CDR3 DNA sequence: TGTGCCATCCCTACCGGGACGGGCTACTCCTACGAGCAGTACGTC. Amino acids: CAIPTGTGYSYEQYV.

This clonotype came up a few times. The J gene is TRBJ2-1, the V gene TRBV7-2; 11 nucleotides line up with TRBD2. After removal of 5 bases from V and 6 bases from J, the junction contained 3 bases not matched to a gene. The CDR3 is made up of 14 amino acids. CDR1 SGHTA and CDR2 FQGNSA come from the germline V gene. CDR3 sequence: CASSPGLAANEQFF. DNA for the CDR3: TGTGCCAGCAGCCCGGGACTAGCGGCCAATGAGCAGTTCTTC. The variable domain in full, completed from reference TRBV7-2 and TRBJ2-1, reads GAGVSQSPSNKVTEKGKDVELRCDPISGHTALYWYRQSLGQGLEFLIYFQGNSAPDKSGLPSDRFSAERTGGSVSTLTIQRTQQEDSAVYLCASSPGLAANEQFFGPGTRLTVL.

This clonotype was seen more than once but under ten times. V gene TRBV19 combines with J gene TRBJ1-2, with 7 bases aligning to TRBD1. V dropped 3 bases and J dropped 7; count of bases not matched to a gene: 8. The CDR3 totals 14 residues. CDR1 LNHDA and CDR2 SQIVND come from the germline V gene (reference sequence). CDR3: CASSMLETGSGYTF. The CDR3 coding sequence is TGTGCCAGTAGTATGTTGGAGACAGGGAGTGGCTACACCTTC.

The J gene is TRBJ2-2, the V gene TRBV28; D possibly corresponds to TRBD2 (5 bases). CDR1 and CDR2 (germline): MDHEN, SYDVKM. The CDR3 is 15 amino acids. Trimming took off 4 bases at V and 0 bases at J, with 9 bases between the two ends. The CDR3 sequence: CASSSGSANTGELFF. CDR3 bases: TGTGCCAGCAGTTCGGGATCCGCGAACACCGGGGAGCTGTTTTTT.

The chain couples TRBV27 to TRBJ2-7; the D gene is possibly TRBD1 (7 bases). CDR3 length equals 14 residues. The germline V gene encodes CDR1 MNHEY and CDR2 SMNVEV (reference sequence). V was shortened by 5 bases and J by 6 bases, with 17 bases between the two germline ends. The CDR3: CASSTRQGLSEQYF. The CDR3 DNA sequence: TGTGCCAGCAGTACAAGACAGGGACTGAGCGAGCAGTACTTC.

The chain joins TRBV6-2 or TRBV6-3 to TRBJ2-7; TRBD2 aligns across 7 bases. The CDR3 covers 15 residues. Germline CDR1 MNHEY, CDR2 SVGEGT. With V trimmed by 6 bases and J by 7 bases, 15 bases remained unmatched. The CDR3 sequence: CASSLSEAGVREQYV. The CDR3 coding sequence is TGTGCCAGCAGCTTAAGTGAGGCGGGAGTAAGGGAGCAGTACGTC.

This clonotype was seen more than once but under ten times. The chain has TRBV18 and TRBJ1-4; no definite D call. V was shortened by 2 bases and J by 0 bases, with 7 bases between the two germline ends. Germline CDR1 reads KGHSH; CDR2 reads LQKENI. The length of the CDR3 is 15 residues. CDR3 in amino acids: CASSPTPSTNEKLFF. The CDR3 coding sequence is TGTGCCAGCTCACCAACGCCGTCAACTAATGAAAAACTGTTTTTT.

The V call is TRBV29-1, the J call TRBJ2-2; 7 bases are a match to TRBD2. CDR1 is SQVTM, CDR2 ANQGSEA, per germline. V gave up 7 bases and J gave up 3 bases; unmatched junction bases: 11. This CDR3 is 15 amino acids long. The CDR3 sequence: CSAGRGGRDTGELFF. CDR3 DNA: TGCAGCGCGGGCCGCGGGGGTCGAGACACCGGGGAGCTGTTTTTT.

This clonotype was counted a few times. The chain combines TRBV29-1 with TRBJ2-1; 8 bases are a match to TRBD2. The ends lost 3 bases at V and 3 bases at J; junction bases unmatched: 1. In germline, CDR1 is SQVTM, CDR2 ANQGSEA. This CDR3 is built from 13 residues. CDR3 sequence (DNA): TGCAGCGTTGATGCGGGAGGCTACAATGAGCAGTTCTTC. Translated: CSVDAGGYNEQFF.

In its sample, this clonotype was seen many times. The gene calls are TRBV5-1 and TRBJ2-6; D remains unclear. Trimming left V 4 bases short and J 4 bases short, with 3 bases between. This CDR3 region has 12 residues. The germline V gene encodes CDR1 SGHRS and CDR2 YFSETQ. CDR3 protein: CASSGGANVLTF. DNA for the CDR3: TGCGCCAGCAGCGGCGGGGCCAACGTCCTGACTTTC. Supplemented by reference TRBV5-1 and TRBJ2-6, the full variable domain reads KAGVTQTPRYLIKTRGQQVTLSCSPISGHRSVSWYQQTPGQGLQFLFEYFSETQRNKGNFPGRFSGRQFSNSRSEMNVSTLELGDSALYLCASSGGANVLTFGAGSRLTVL.

This clonotype was counted a few times. V usage is TRBV20-1 and J usage is TRBJ1-2, with unresolved D. V lost 2 bases, J lost 5 bases, and 12 bases lay in between. The CDR3 covers 13 residues. Germline CDR1 is DFQATT and CDR2 is SNEGSKA (reference sequence). CDR3 region: CSARSASIYGYTF. Written as DNA, the CDR3 is TGCAGTGCTAGATCCGCATCCATATATGGCTACACCTTC.

By frequency in the sample, this clonotype is medium-sized. The V call is TRBV5-1, the J call TRBJ1-5; D is unclear. Trimming cost V 1 base and J 0 bases, with 14 bases left between them. From germline, CDR1 is SGHRS and CDR2 YFSETQ. The CDR3 totals 17 residues. The chain's CDR3 is CASSLFERTDSNQPQHF. In nucleotides, the CDR3 is TGCGCCAGCAGCTTGTTCGAGAGGACGGATAGCAATCAGCCCCAGCATTTT.

V gene TRBV6-5 combines with J gene TRBJ2-3; tentatively, D is TRBD1 (7 bases). The germline gives CDR1 MNHEY, CDR2 SVGAGI. CDR3 size: 13 residues. Trimming removed 6 bases from V and 4 bases from J, with 11 bases in between. CDR3 coding DNA: TGTGCCAGCAGCGGAGGGGGCGCAGATACGCAGTATTTT. As protein: CASSGGGADTQYF.

There are many counts of this clonotype. This chain joins TRBV30 and TRBJ2-4; D may be TRBD2 (6 bases). Trimming left V 4 bases short and J 0 bases short, with 25 bases between. The CDR3 has 19 amino acids. The V gene's germline CDR1 is GTSNPN and CDR2 SVGIG (reference sequence). CDR3 DNA: TGTGCCTGGAATCTAACCGGGAGAGACCCCCTACTAGCCAAAAACATTCAGTACTTC. Translating gives CAWNLTGRDPLLAKNIQYF.

This clonotype was observed at least ten times. CDR3 loop: CSVEGAQGTRSGELFF. The CDR3 region has the DNA TGCAGCGTTGAAGGAGCCCAAGGAACCCGATCCGGGGAGCTGTTTTTT. The chain couples TRBV29-1 to TRBJ2-2; D is undetermined. V shed 1 base and J shed 6 bases, with 18 bases lying between them. Germline values: CDR1 SQVTM, CDR2 ANQGSEA. The CDR3 totals 16 residues.

This clonotype occurred a few times. The CDR3 DNA is TGTGCCAGCAGTTTGGTATGGATTCATTCGAACACTGAAGCTTTCTTT. Protein product: CASSLVWIHSNTEAFF. V usage is TRBV28 and J usage is TRBJ1-1; no clear D gene. V was pared by 3 bases and J by 1 base, with 15 bases between. CDR1 is MDHEN, CDR2 SYDVKM, per germline. The CDR3 runs 16 residues.

This clonotype was observed a handful of times. The chain joins TRBV18 to TRBJ1-1; no clear D. This CDR3 has 15 amino acids. Germline CDR1 and CDR2: KGHSH and LQKENI. V was pared by 3 bases and J by 5 bases, with 16 bases between. DNA of the CDR3: TGTGCCAGCTCACCTCCCCGGCCAGAACTAACTGAAGCTTTCTTT. Residues: CASSPPRPELTEAFF.

The chain carries TRBV20-1 and TRBJ2-4; D is possibly TRBD1 (6 bases). The CDR3 runs to 15 residues. With 8 bases removed from V and 1 base from J, the gap between germline ends came to 18 bases. Looked up from germline, CDR1 is DFQATT and CDR2 is SNEGSKA (reference sequence). The CDR3 DNA reads as TGCAGTTCGAAATGGGGGCTGGGGGCCAAAAACATTCAGTACTTC. Translated, it gives CSSKWGLGAKNIQYF.

The CDR3 DNA is TGTGCCAGCAAATTCCGGGAAAATCAGCCCCAGCATTTT. It codes for CASKFRENQPQHF. This chain uses TRBV6-5 with TRBJ1-5; D not resolved. Germline CDR1 and CDR2: MNHEY and SVGAGI. This CDR3 is built from 13 residues. The ends were cut back, 7 bases at V and 4 bases at J, with 11 bases in the middle.